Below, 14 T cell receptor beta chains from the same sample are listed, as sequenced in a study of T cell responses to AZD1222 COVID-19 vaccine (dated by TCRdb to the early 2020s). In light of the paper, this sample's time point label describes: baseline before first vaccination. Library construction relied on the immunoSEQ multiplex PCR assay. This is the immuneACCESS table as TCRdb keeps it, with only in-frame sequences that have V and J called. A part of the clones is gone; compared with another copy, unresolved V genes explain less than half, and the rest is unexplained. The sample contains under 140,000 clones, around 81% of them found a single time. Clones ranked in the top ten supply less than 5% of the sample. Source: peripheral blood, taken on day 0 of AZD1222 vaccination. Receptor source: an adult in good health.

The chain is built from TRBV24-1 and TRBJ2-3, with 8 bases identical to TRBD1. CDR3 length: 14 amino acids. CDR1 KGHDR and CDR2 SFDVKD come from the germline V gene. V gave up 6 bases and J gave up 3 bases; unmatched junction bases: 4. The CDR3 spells CATSSGGLTDTQYF. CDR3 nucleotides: TGTGCCACCAGTTCAGGGGGCTTAACAGATACGCAGTATTTT.

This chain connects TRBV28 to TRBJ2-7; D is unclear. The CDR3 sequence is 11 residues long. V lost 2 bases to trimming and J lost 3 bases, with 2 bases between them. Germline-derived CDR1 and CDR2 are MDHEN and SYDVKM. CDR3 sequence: CASSLIYEQYF. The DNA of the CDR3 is TGTGCCAGCAGTTTAATCTACGAGCAGTACTTC.

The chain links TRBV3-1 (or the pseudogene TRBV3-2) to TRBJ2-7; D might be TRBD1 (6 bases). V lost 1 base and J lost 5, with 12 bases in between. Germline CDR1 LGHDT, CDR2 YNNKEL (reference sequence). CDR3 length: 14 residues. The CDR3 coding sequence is TGTGCCAGCAGCCAAGTGAACAGGGAACACGAGCAGTACTTC. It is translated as CASSQVNREHEQYF.

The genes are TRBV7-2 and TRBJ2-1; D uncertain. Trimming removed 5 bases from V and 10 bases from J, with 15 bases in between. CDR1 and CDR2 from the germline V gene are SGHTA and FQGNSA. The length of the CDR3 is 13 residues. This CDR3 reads CASSPHLVVEQFF. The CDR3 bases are TGTGCCAGCAGCCCCCACCTGGTCGTGGAGCAGTTCTTC.

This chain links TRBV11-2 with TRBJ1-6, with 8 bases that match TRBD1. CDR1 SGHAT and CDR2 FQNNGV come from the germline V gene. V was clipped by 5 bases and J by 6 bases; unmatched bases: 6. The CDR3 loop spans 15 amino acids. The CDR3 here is CASSIRTGINSPLHF. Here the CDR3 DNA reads TGTGCCAGCAGCATCCGGACAGGGATTAATTCACCCCTCCACTTT.

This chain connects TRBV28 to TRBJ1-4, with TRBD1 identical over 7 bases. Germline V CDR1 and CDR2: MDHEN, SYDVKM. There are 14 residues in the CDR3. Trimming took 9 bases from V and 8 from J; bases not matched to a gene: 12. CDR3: CASNQGGAQEKLFF. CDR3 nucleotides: TGTGCCAGTAACCAGGGGGGGGCGCAAGAAAAACTGTTTTTT.

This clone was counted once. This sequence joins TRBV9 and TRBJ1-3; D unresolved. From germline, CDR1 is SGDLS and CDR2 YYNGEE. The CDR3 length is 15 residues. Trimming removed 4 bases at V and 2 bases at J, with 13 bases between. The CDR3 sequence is CASSPPGVTGNTIYF. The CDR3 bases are TGTGCCAGCAGCCCACCTGGGGTAACTGGAAACACCATATATTTT.

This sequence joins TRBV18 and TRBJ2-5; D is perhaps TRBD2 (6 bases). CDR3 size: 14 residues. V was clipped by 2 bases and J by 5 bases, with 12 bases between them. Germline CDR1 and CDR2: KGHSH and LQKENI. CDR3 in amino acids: CASSPTNGGETQYF. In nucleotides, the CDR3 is TGTGCCAGCTCACCAACCAACGGGGGTGAGACCCAGTACTTC. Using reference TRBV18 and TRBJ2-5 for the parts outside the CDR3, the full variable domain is NAGVMQNPRHLVRRRGQEARLRCSPMKGHSHVYWYRQLPEEGLKFMVYLQKENIIDESGMPKERFSAEFPKEGPSILRIQQVVRGDSAAYFCASSPTNGGETQYFGPGTRLLVL.

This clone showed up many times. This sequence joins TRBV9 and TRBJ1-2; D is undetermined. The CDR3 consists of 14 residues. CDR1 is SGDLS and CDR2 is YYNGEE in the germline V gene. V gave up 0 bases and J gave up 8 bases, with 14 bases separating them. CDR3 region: CASSVGGRLWGYTF. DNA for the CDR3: TGTGCCAGCAGCGTAGGAGGGAGACTTTGGGGCTACACCTTC.

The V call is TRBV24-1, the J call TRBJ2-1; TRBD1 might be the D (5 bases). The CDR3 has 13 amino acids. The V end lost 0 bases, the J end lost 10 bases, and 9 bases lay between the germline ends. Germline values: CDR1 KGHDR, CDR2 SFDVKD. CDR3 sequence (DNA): TGTGCCACCAGTGATTTGAAGGGGCGCGAGCAGTTCTTC. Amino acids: CATSDLKGREQFF.

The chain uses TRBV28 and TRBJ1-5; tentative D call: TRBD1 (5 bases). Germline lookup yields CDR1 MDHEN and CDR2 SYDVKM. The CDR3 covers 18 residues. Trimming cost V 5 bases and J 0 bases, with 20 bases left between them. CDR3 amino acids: CASSHSGPFRYSNQPQHF. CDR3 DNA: TGTGCCAGCAGTCATTCGGGACCCTTTCGCTATAGCAATCAGCCCCAGCATTTT.

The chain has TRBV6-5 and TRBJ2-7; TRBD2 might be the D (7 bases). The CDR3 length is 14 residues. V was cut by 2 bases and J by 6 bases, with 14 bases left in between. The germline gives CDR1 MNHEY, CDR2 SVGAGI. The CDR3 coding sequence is TGTGCCAGCAGTTACGTGGGGGGGGCCGGCGAGCAGTACTTC. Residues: CASSYVGGAGEQYF.

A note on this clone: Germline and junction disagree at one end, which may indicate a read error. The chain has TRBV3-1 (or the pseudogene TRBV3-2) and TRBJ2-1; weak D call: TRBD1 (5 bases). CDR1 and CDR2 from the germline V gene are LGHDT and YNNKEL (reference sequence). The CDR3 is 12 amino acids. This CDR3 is CASNQGASEQFF. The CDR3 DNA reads TGTGCCAGCAACCAAGGGGCTTCTGAGCAGTTCTTC.

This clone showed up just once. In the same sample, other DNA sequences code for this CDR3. The CDR3 DNA follows: TGTGCCAGCCGGAGCTCTGGGGCCAACGTCCTGACTTTC. Its protein is CASRSSGANVLTF. The chain combines TRBV12-3 or TRBV12-4 with TRBJ2-6, with D uncertain. The CDR3 loop spans 13 amino acids. Trimming took 8 bases from V and 0 from J, leaving 5 bases between them.